This TCR beta chain was observed in a study of cytomegalovirus exposure and HLA in healthy donors. Researchers ran the PCR with 60 Vbeta and 13 Jbeta primers. Sequencing was performed with immunoSEQ multiplex PCR; in TCRdb, only in-frame clones are kept and a portion is missing. The ten most abundant clones cover 12% of a sample with under 65,000 clones. This CDR3 region has 14 residues. J gave up 0 bases and V 6 bases, and 4 bases lay outside the gene matches. From germline, CDR1 is MNHNY and CDR2 SVGAGI (reference sequence). In the case of this clone: Other DNA sequences in this specimen translate into the identical CDR3.

The chain recombines TRBV6-6 with TRBJ2-5; 7 bases are shared with TRBD1. The sequencing input was PBMCs. This clonotype was obtained from a woman aged 30 to 39 in good health and CMV-seropositive. CDR3 DNA sequence: TGTGCCAGCAGCTACAGGGGTTACCAAGAGACCCAGTACTTC. The encoded protein is CASSYRGYQETQYF.